A selection of T cell receptor beta chains follows, all from one sample in a study of blood T cells in healthy people across ages. In TCRdb, the 5' RACE reads were re-called with MiXCR into one record per CDR3 protein. The repertoire holds 1 million to 1.2 million distinct CDR3 sequences, with about two fifths as singletons. Sequenced: blood. Receptors originate from a man between 18 and 35 years old in good health. Each CDR3 is given with its conserved first and last residue. A D gene is named only where the DNA matches it firmly. Clone size is given for some rows only: seen once, a few or many times, or a class if the clone is expanded.

TRBD1	TRBV5-1	TRBJ2-3	few	CASSATGGRDTQYF	TGCGCCAGCAGCGCGACAGGGGGCAGGGATACGCAGTATTTT
TRBD1	TRBV2	TRBJ1-5	NA	CASGTGGIASNQPQHF	TGTGCCAGCGGGACAGGGGGTATAGCTAGCAATCAGCCCCAGCATTTT
TRBD2	TRBV3-1	TRBJ2-6	once	CASSQGLASYHNVLTF	TGTGCCAGCAGCCAGGGACTAGCGTCTTACCACAACGTCCTGACTTTC
TRBD1	TRBV4-1	TRBJ1-4	few	CASSRQRGRGRLNEKLFF	TGCGCCAGCAGCCGCCAACGTGGCAGGGGGCGACTTAATGAAAAACTGTTTTTT
TRBD1	TRBV7-9	TRBJ1-2	NA	CSSSLPRTGSNYGYTF	TGTTCCAGCAGTCTGCCCCGGACAGGGAGCAACTATGGCTACACCTTC
NA	TRBV20-1	TRBJ1-1	NA	CSASDSYNTEAFF	TGCAGTGCTAGTGACAGCTACAACACTGAAGCTTTCTTT
NA	TRBV18	TRBJ2-2	NA	CASSPLTGANTGELFF	TGTGCCAGCTCACCATTAACGGGGGCGAACACCGGGGAGCTGTTTTTT
NA	TRBV13	TRBJ1-1	NA	CASSPKGVTTEAFF	TGTGCCAGCAGCCCTAAAGGGGTTACCACTGAAGCTTTCTTT
NA	TRBV7-9	TRBJ1-2	NA	CASSSPLLGRTYGYTF	TGTGCCAGCAGCTCCCCCCTTTTGGGCAGGACCTATGGCTACACCTTC
NA	TRBV7-8	TRBJ1-5	NA	CASSGGSRGPQHF	TGTGCCAGCAGCGGGGGTTCGAGGGGGCCCCAGCATTTT
NA	TRBV10-3	TRBJ1-5	NA	CAISESKKNSNQPQHF	TGTGCCATCAGTGAGTCGAAAAAAAATAGCAATCAGCCCCAGCATTTT
TRBD1	TRBV10-3	TRBJ2-1	NA	CAIRGTGGETQFF	TGTGCCATCAGAGGGACAGGGGGAGAGACCCAGTTCTTC
TRBD1	TRBV12-5	TRBJ1-5	NA	CASALNRGDFGNQPQHF	TGTGCTAGTGCCCTTAACAGGGGGGATTTTGGCAATCAGCCCCAGCATTTT
TRBD2	TRBV4-2	TRBJ2-1	NA	CASSQVIGLDTYNEQFF	TGTGCCAGCAGCCAAGTGATAGGACTAGACACGTACAATGAGCAGTTCTTC
NA	TRBV5-1	TRBJ2-1	NA	CASSLGKDNMYNEQFF	TGCGCCAGCAGCTTGGGAAAGGATAATATGTACAATGAGCAGTTCTTC
NA	TRBV6-6	TRBJ1-4	NA	CASRKVREGLRKLFF	TGTGCCAGCAGGAAAGTCCGGGAAGGGCTGAGGAAACTGTTTTTT
NA	TRBV10-3	TRBJ2-1	NA	CAISGGENYNEQFF	TGTGCCATATCCGGAGGGGAGAACTACAATGAGCAGTTCTTC
NA	TRBV6-1	TRBJ2-7	NA	CASSEVQSSYEQYF	TGTGCCAGCAGTGAGGTACAGAGCTCCTACGAGCAGTACTTC
NA	TRBV5-4	TRBJ1-1	NA	CASSFVSQSTEAFF	TGTGCCAGCAGCTTTGTTAGCCAGAGCACTGAAGCTTTCTTT
NA	TRBV7-9	TRBJ1-2	few	CASTQGLGRYGYTF	TGTGCCAGCACTCAGGGGTTGGGGCGATATGGCTACACCTTC
NA	TRBV10-3	TRBJ2-5	few	CAISENSPGETQYF	TGTGCCATCAGTGAGAACTCTCCGGGGGAGACCCAGTACTTC
TRBD1	TRBV9	TRBJ2-5	few	CASSSRTGEETQYF	TGTGCCAGCAGCTCCAGGACAGGGGAGGAGACCCAGTACTTC
TRBD1	TRBV24-1	TRBJ2-5	few	CATSDFAGGQETQYF	TGTGCCACCAGTGATTTCGCAGGGGGCCAAGAGACCCAGTACTTC
TRBD2	TRBV7-2	TRBJ2-5	NA	CASSSEGLAGRYNEQYF	TGTGCCAGCAGCTCCGAGGGACTAGCGGGGAGATACAATGAGCAGTACTTC
TRBD1	TRBV12-3/TRBV12-4	TRBJ1-2	many	CASSPGTAGYTF	TGTGCCAGCAGTCCCGGGACAGCTGGCTACACCTTC
NA	TRBV2	TRBJ1-2	NA	CASITSGGDGYTF	TGTGCCAGCATTACCTCCGGAGGGGATGGCTACACCTTC
NA	TRBV29-1	TRBJ1-1	NA	CSVRAGTRTTEAFF	TGCAGCGTTCGAGCCGGGACACGAACCACTGAAGCTTTCTTT
TRBD1	TRBV25-1	TRBJ2-7	NA	CASRRTGNYNEQYF	TGTGCCAGCAGGCGGACAGGGAATTACAATGAGCAGTACTTC
TRBD2	TRBV30	TRBJ2-3	NA	CAFQPGLAPDTQYF	TGTGCCTTTCAACCGGGACTAGCCCCAGATACGCAGTATTTT
NA	TRBV2	TRBJ1-2	NA	CASIGLADGYTF	TGTGCCAGCATTGGATTAGCCGATGGCTACACCTTC
NA	TRBV29-1	TRBJ2-3	few	CSVVHGISSTDTQYF	TGCAGCGTTGTGCACGGGATCTCGAGCACAGATACGCAGTATTTT
NA	TRBV6-2/TRBV6-3	TRBJ2-1	NA	CASSYHRNFNEQFF	TGTGCCAGCAGTTACCACAGGAATTTCAATGAGCAGTTCTTC
NA	TRBV6-5	TRBJ1-4	few	CASSPRVHNEKLFF	TGTGCCAGCAGCCCGAGGGTTCATAATGAAAAACTGTTTTTT
NA	TRBV7-8	TRBJ1-1	NA	CAISSRSGLNTEAFF	TGTGCCATCAGCTCCCGTTCGGGACTGAACACTGAAGCTTTCTTT
NA	TRBV4-3	TRBJ1-2	NA	CVSSQDRWVYGYTF	TGCGTCAGCAGCCAAGATCGGTGGGTCTATGGCTACACCTTC
NA	TRBV12-3/TRBV12-4	TRBJ2-4	few	CASSFWADKNIQYF	TGTGCCAGCAGTTTTTGGGCTGACAAAAACATTCAGTACTTC